This T cell receptor beta chain is from a study of T cell responses to AZD1222 COVID-19 vaccine. Overall study context: Second-dose recipients at about 4 or about 12 weeks were treated as one pooled group. Whole-study findings and limits: Regions 160-218 and 743-854 held dominance among vaccine-associated CD4 TCRs, which spanned spike. No repertoire was sampled before or during the peak T cell response, only after it. Donors in the cohort were predominantly white British and more often female, and clonal diversity was possibly underestimated.

Trimming cost V 3 bases and J 9 bases, with 12 bases left between them. Per the germline V gene, CDR1 is KGHSH and CDR2 is LQKENI. There are 13 residues in the CDR3. Repertoires were generated with immunoSEQ multiplex PCR, while TCRdb's copy carries only in-frame clones and drops some. Found here are 110,000 or so clones, roughly 90% of them singletons; the top ten hold 2.5%. As for this clone: Its antigen is currently unknown.

J is TRBJ2-1 and V is TRBV18; D not resolved. The sequence was obtained from an adult in good health. Sequences were derived from peripheral blood, sampled on day 0 of AZD1222 vaccination. The CDR3 DNA is TGTGCCAGCTCACCTTCTGGTTATGGTGAGCAGTTCTTC. Encoded protein: CASSPSGYGEQFF.